Following are 21 T cell receptor beta chains from one sample sequenced in a study of blood T cell repertoires in COVID-19. Sequencing used immunoSEQ multiplex PCR; TCRdb keeps in-frame clones, though not all of them. The table records approximately 210,000 clones, around 82% of them present only once. The sample comprised peripheral blood. Receptors originate from a woman aged 40 to 50 with acute or convalescent COVID-19.

A remark on this clone: The same CDR3 arises from other DNA sequences in this sample as well. This chain connects TRBV10-3 to TRBJ1-2; D remains unclear. Germline lookup yields CDR1 ENHRY and CDR2 SYGVKD. CDR3 size: 12 residues. V shed 0 bases and J shed 8 bases, with 7 bases lying between them. The CDR3 DNA follows: TGTGCCATCAGTGAGTCCTCAGAAGGCTACACCTTC. Translating it yields CAISESSEGYTF.

This chain connects TRBV19 to TRBJ1-1; D ambiguous. The CDR3 runs 14 residues. The germline V gene has CDR1 LNHDA and CDR2 SQIVND (reference sequence). V was shortened by 7 bases and J by 5 bases, with 17 bases between the two germline ends. CDR3 sequence (DNA): TGTGCCAGTAAGAGTTCGGGGAAAAGGACTGAAGCTTTCTTT. Translation gives CASKSSGKRTEAFF. The full variable domain, in which reference TRBV19 and TRBJ1-1 provide the parts outside the CDR3, is DGGITQSPKYLFRKEGQNVTLSCEQNLNHDAMYWYRQDPGQGLRLIYYSQIVNDFQKGDIAEGYSVSREKKESFPLTVTSAQKNPTAFYLCASKSSGKRTEAFFGQGTRLTVV.

The DNA of the CDR3 is TGTGCCAGCAGTTTCCAGGGGGCGGTAGCTTTCTTT. Protein: CASSFQGAVAFF. V usage is TRBV28 and J usage is TRBJ1-1; the match to TRBD1 covers 8 bases. This CDR3 is 12 amino acids long. Losses at the gene ends were 3 bases for V and 10 bases for J; bases not matched to a gene: 4. The germline gives CDR1 MDHEN, CDR2 SYDVKM.

The rearrangement uses TRBV7-8 and TRBJ1-4; D ambiguous. The CDR3 loop spans 13 amino acids. Trimming cost V 1 base and J 5 bases, with 5 bases left between them. Germline V gene sequence: CDR1 SGHVS, CDR2 FQNEAQ. The CDR3 is CASSLGRNEKLFF. CDR3 sequence (DNA): TGTGCCAGCAGCTTAGGGAGAAATGAAAAACTGTTTTTT.

V and J are TRBV9 and TRBJ2-7, with 11 bases lining up with TRBD2. CDR3 length equals 15 residues. V lost 4 bases and J lost 6; bases outside the gene matches: 9. Germline V gene sequence: CDR1 SGDLS, CDR2 YYNGEE. Written as DNA, the CDR3 is TGTGCCAGCAGCCCCCGTAGCGGGACTAGCGGCGAGCAGTACTTC. It is translated as CASSPRSGTSGEQYF.

The V call is TRBV27, the J call TRBJ2-7; tentative D call: TRBD2 (5 bases). This CDR3 is built from 14 residues. Deletions cut 2 bases from V and 4 bases from J, with 12 bases between. From germline, CDR1 is MNHEY and CDR2 SMNVEV (reference sequence). The CDR3 DNA reads as TGTGCCAGCAGTTTAGGAGGAAAGAGGTACGAGCAGTACTTC. It encodes CASSLGGKRYEQYF.

The J gene is TRBJ2-7, the V gene TRBV4-1, with D possibly matching TRBD1 (5 bases). V was clipped by 0 bases and J by 0 bases, with 21 bases between them. CDR1 is MGHRA and CDR2 is YSYEKL in the germline V gene. The CDR3 runs 19 residues. This CDR3 is CASSQEVGPGVPFSYEQYF. CDR3 DNA sequence: TGCGCCAGCAGCCAAGAAGTGGGGCCTGGGGTTCCCTTCTCCTACGAGCAGTACTTC.

This clone was picked up a small number of times. The chain has TRBV14 and TRBJ1-1; the D gene is possibly TRBD1 (6 bases). Looked up from germline, CDR1 is SGHDN and CDR2 is FVKESK. The CDR3 sequence is 18 residues long. V was cut by 0 bases and J by 1 base, with 18 bases left in between. The CDR3 DNA follows: TGTGCCAGCAGCCAAGATCTAGGCAGGGGCTCCGCGAACACTGAAGCTTTCTTT. Its translation is CASSQDLGRGSANTEAFF.

This clone was recorded a few times. V is TRBV6-1 and J is TRBJ2-7; TRBD1 is a possible D gene (7 bases). CDR3 length: 15 residues. Germline CDR1 is MNHNS and CDR2 is SASEGT. V lost 0 bases and J 7 bases, leaving 16 bases between the germline ends. CDR3 sequence: CASSEAAGGLREQYF. CDR3 bases: TGTGCCAGCAGTGAAGCGGCAGGGGGGTTGAGGGAGCAGTACTTC.

This chain uses TRBV30 with TRBJ1-1; 12 positions agree with TRBD1. CDR3 length: 16 amino acids. V trimming: 3 bases; J trimming: 9 bases; junction bases outside the gene matches: 14. Germline-derived CDR1 and CDR2 are GTSNPN and SVGIG (reference sequence). The CDR3 here is CAWSRAGGTGGWKAFF. DNA of the CDR3: TGTGCCTGGAGCCGAGCCGGGGGGACAGGGGGCTGGAAAGCTTTCTTT. The full variable domain, its missing parts supplied by reference TRBV30 and TRBJ1-1, is SQTIHQWPATLVQPVGSPLSLECTVEGTSNPNLYWYRQAAGRGLQLLFYSVGIGQISSEVPQNLSASRPQDRQFILSSKKLLLSDSGFYLCAWSRAGGTGGWKAFFGQGTRLTVV.

Turning to this clone: Different DNA sequences within this sample yield the same CDR3. V gene TRBV7-9 combines with J gene TRBJ2-7; no clear D. This CDR3 spans 12 amino acids. V was pared by 2 bases and J by 3 bases, with 5 bases between. In germline, CDR1 is SEHNR, CDR2 FQNEAQ (reference sequence). As DNA, the CDR3 is TGTGCCAGCAGCTTACGCGGCTACGAGCAGTACTTC. It encodes CASSLRGYEQYF.

The rearrangement joins TRBV14 to TRBJ1-2; 8 bases align to TRBD1. V shed 0 bases, J shed 4 bases, and the junction held 7 bases outside the gene matches. The CDR3 is 16 residues long. In germline, CDR1 is SGHDN, CDR2 FVKESK. CDR3 nucleotides: TGTGCCAGCAGCCAAGAACCAGGGGGCGGAACCTATGGCTACACCTTC. It yields the protein CASSQEPGGGTYGYTF.

V and J are TRBV7-9 and TRBJ2-2, with D hard to call. V was clipped by 4 bases and J by 2 bases, with 11 bases between them. In germline, CDR1 is SEHNR, CDR2 FQNEAQ (reference sequence). The length of the CDR3 is 15 residues. The CDR3 bases are TGTGCCAGCAGCTCTCTCCTCTTTAACACCGGGGAGCTGTTTTTT. This gives the protein CASSSLLFNTGELFF.

The rearrangement joins TRBV7-6 to TRBJ2-2; TRBD1 might be the D (8 bases). The CDR3 extends over 19 amino acids. V was trimmed by 5 bases and J by 4 bases, leaving 26 bases between them. The V gene's germline CDR1 is SGHVS and CDR2 FNYEAQ. The chain's CDR3 is CASSQPSRDRGGVTGELFF. DNA for the CDR3: TGTGCCAGCAGCCAACCTTCCAGAGACAGGGGAGGGGTCACCGGGGAGCTGTTTTTT. Full variable domain (outside the CDR3, taken from reference TRBV7-6 and TRBJ2-2): GAGVSQSPRYKVTKRGQDVALRCDPISGHVSLYWYRQALGQGPEFLTYFNYEAQQDKSGLPNDRFSAERPEGSISTLTIQRTEQRDSAMYRCASSQPSRDRGGVTGELFFGEGSRLTVL.

The gene calls are TRBV16 and TRBJ2-1; D remains ambiguous. CDR3 length: 13 residues. V lost 2 bases to trimming and J lost 7 bases, with 9 bases between them. From germline, CDR1 is KGHSY and CDR2 FQNENV. CDR3 coding DNA: TGTGCCAGCAGCCAAATCCGAGGAAATGAGCAGTTCTTC. Translation gives CASSQIRGNEQFF.

The chain combines TRBV5-4 with TRBJ2-1, with 10 bases identical to TRBD1. The V segment lost 0 bases and the J segment 5 bases; nucleotides outside the gene matches: 8. The V gene's germline CDR1 is SGHNT and CDR2 YYREEE (reference sequence). This CDR3 is 17 amino acids long. The CDR3 spells CASSLGVRGTGDNEQFF. DNA of the CDR3: TGTGCCAGCAGCTTGGGGGTGCGGGGGACAGGGGACAATGAGCAGTTCTTC. The full variable domain, with the rest looked up from reference TRBV5-4 and TRBJ2-1, is ETGVTQSPTHLIKTRGQQVTLRCSSQSGHNTVSWYQQALGQGPQFIFQYYREEENGRGNFPPRFSGLQFPNYSSELNVNALELDDSALYLCASSLGVRGTGDNEQFFGPGTRLTVL.

CDR3 amino acids: CASSQTDRDHTEAFF. The CDR3 DNA reads TGTGCCAGCAGTCAGACCGACAGAGACCACACTGAAGCTTTCTTT. J is TRBJ1-1 and V is TRBV27; maybe TRBD1 (5 bases). Germline V lookup: CDR1 MNHEY, CDR2 SMNVEV (reference sequence). CDR3 length equals 15 residues. The V and J ends lost 5 bases and 3 bases respectively, with 16 bases between them.

The rearrangement joins TRBV6-5 to TRBJ2-7, with 8 bases lining up with TRBD1. CDR3 length equals 15 residues. Per the germline V gene, CDR1 is MNHEY and CDR2 is SVGAGI. Trimming removed 5 bases from V and 6 bases from J; junction bases left unmatched: 12. As DNA, the CDR3 is TGTGCCAGCAGTCCAAGACAGGGGTCCGACGCCGAGCAGTACTTC. It translates to CASSPRQGSDAEQYF.

The chain joins TRBV19 to TRBJ2-5; 11 bases align to TRBD1. The germline V gene has CDR1 LNHDA and CDR2 SQIVND (reference sequence). This CDR3 comprises 14 residues. The junction had 4 bases not matched to a gene; V was cut back by 5 bases and J by 5 bases. CDR3 loop: CASSAGTGGETQYF. The CDR3 coding sequence is TGTGCCAGTAGTGCTGGGACAGGGGGGGAGACCCAGTACTTC. Using reference TRBV19 and TRBJ2-5 for the parts outside the CDR3, the full variable domain is DGGITQSPKYLFRKEGQNVTLSCEQNLNHDAMYWYRQDPGQGLRLIYYSQIVNDFQKGDIAEGYSVSREKKESFPLTVTSAQKNPTAFYLCASSAGTGGETQYFGPGTRLLVL.

CDR3 in amino acids: CASSYRASGRGHEQYF. CDR3 DNA: TGTGCCAGCAGTTACAGGGCTAGCGGGAGAGGGCACGAGCAGTACTTC. This rearrangement joins TRBV6-2 or TRBV6-3 to TRBJ2-7, with 10 positions matching TRBD2. CDR1 is MNHEY and CDR2 is SVGEGT in the germline V gene. V lost 2 bases to trimming and J lost 5 bases; unmatched junction nucleotides: 9. CDR3 length: 16 residues.

The chain is built from TRBV13 and TRBJ2-3; 9 bases fit TRBD1. Unmatched junction bases numbered 8, after V lost 2 bases and J lost 8 bases. Germline V CDR1 and CDR2: PRHDT, FYEKMQ (reference sequence). CDR3 length: 15 amino acids. CDR3: CASSLYRGLIGTQYF. As DNA, the CDR3 is TGTGCCAGCAGCTTATACAGGGGGCTCATCGGTACGCAGTATTTT. The full variable domain, in which reference TRBV13 and TRBJ2-3 provide the parts outside the CDR3, is AAGVIQSPRHLIKEKRETATLKCYPIPRHDTVYWYQQGPGQDPQFLISFYEKMQSDKGSIPDRFSAQQFSDYHSELNMSSLELGDSALYFCASSLYRGLIGTQYFGPGTRLTVL.